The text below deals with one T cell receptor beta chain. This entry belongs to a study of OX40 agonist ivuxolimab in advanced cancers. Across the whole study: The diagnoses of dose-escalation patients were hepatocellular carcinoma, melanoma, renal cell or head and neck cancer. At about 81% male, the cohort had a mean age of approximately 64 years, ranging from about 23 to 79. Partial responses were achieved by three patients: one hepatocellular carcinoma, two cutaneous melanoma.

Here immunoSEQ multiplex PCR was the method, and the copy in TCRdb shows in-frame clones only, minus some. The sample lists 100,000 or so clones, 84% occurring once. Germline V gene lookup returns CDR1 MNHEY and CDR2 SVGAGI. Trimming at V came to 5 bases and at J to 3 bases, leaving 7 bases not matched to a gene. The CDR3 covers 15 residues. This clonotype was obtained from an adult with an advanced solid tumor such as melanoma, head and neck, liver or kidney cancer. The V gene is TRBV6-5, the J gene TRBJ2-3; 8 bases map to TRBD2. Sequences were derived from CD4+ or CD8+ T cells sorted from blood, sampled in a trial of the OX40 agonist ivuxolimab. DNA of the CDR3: TGTGCCAGCAGTCCCAGCGGGAGAGGGACAGATACGCAGTATTTT. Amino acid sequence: CASSPSGRGTDTQYF.